The clone carrying this TCR beta chain was seen at least ten times. The source of the sample is a study of Graves' ophthalmopathy and Graves' hyperthyroidism. Investigators amplified TCR beta CDR3 regions from RNA transcripts. RT-PCR in the first round used HTBI primers; a second-round multiplex PCR followed. Each CDR3 protein is one row after TCRdb ran MiXCR on the multiplex PCR reads. This table has about 220,000 distinct CDR3 sequences, roughly a fifth appearing once. CDR1 is LNHDA, CDR2 SQIVND, per germline (reference sequence). The CDR3 consists of 13 residues. With 3 bases removed from V and 1 base from J, the gap between germline ends came to 6 bases.

The sample comprised peripheral blood. This sequence originates from a woman in her forties or fifties with Graves' ophthalmopathy. The chain uses TRBV19 and TRBJ2-5; D uncertain. The CDR3 region is CASSIKLQETQYF. The DNA for the CDR3 is TGTGCCAGTAGTATCAAGCTCCAAGAGACCCAGTACTTC.